These 31 T cell receptor beta chains came from one sample sequenced in a study of T cells in Graves' hyperthyroidism and ophthalmopathy. TCR beta CDR3 regions were amplified from RNA. The HTBI primer set drove a first-round RT-PCR of the TCR CDR3. TCRdb analysed the multiplex PCR reads with MiXCR anew, one entry per CDR3 protein. This sample has some 490,000 distinct CDR3 sequences, with around 15% found just once. The sequencing input was blood. These receptors were taken from a woman in her twenties or thirties with Graves' ophthalmopathy.

The chain has TRBV5-1 and TRBJ2-3, with D perhaps matching TRBD1 or TRBD2 (5 bases each). The V end lost 0 bases, the J end lost 4 bases, and 12 bases lay between the germline ends. Germline CDR1 and CDR2: SGHRS and YFSETQ. This CDR3 region has 15 residues. CDR3 DNA sequence: TGCGCCAGCAGCTTGGGGGGGATTTCGTCAGATACGCAGTATTTT. It codes for CASSLGGISSDTQYF.

This clonotype was seen ten or more times. This chain joins TRBV27 and TRBJ1-1; 7 bases line up with TRBD1. Trimming cost V 5 bases and J 4 bases; bases outside gene matches: 4. CDR3 size: 13 residues. Germline CDR1 and CDR2: MNHEY and SMNVEV (reference sequence). CDR3 nucleotide sequence: TGTGCCAGCAGTGACAGGGTCGCCACTGAAGCTTTCTTT. It is translated as CASSDRVATEAFF.

A word on this clonotype: The junction differs from germline at one of its ends, possibly a read error. This rearrangement joins TRBV11-3 to TRBJ2-1; D gene uncertain. Germline V gene sequence: CDR1 SGHNT, CDR2 YENEEA. The CDR3 totals 13 residues. The CDR3 sequence is CTSSLVVATEQFF. The CDR3 DNA reads TGTACCAGCAGCTTAGTGGTGGCAACTGAGCAGTTCTTC.

This clonotype was seen many times. The chain couples TRBV20-1 to TRBJ2-7, with 10 bases aligning to TRBD1. Trimming at V came to 7 bases and at J to 3 bases, leaving 9 bases not matched to a gene. Germline values: CDR1 DFQATT, CDR2 SNEGSKA (reference sequence). This CDR3 spans 14 amino acids. In DNA form, the CDR3 reads TGCAGTGTCACCCCGGGACAGGGGATCTACGAGCAGTACTTC. This gives the protein CSVTPGQGIYEQYF.

The gene calls are TRBV4-3 and TRBJ2-7; D possibly uses TRBD1 or TRBD2 (5 bases each). Germline-derived CDR1 and CDR2 are LGHNA and YSLEER. This CDR3 is built from 15 residues. V lost 3 bases to trimming and J lost 2 bases, with 14 bases between them. CDR3 protein: CASSHHRGRAYEQYF. The CDR3 DNA reads as TGCGCCAGCAGCCATCACCGGGGACGAGCCTACGAGCAGTACTTC.

This clonotype was found many times. The genes are TRBV30 and TRBJ1-4, with D perhaps matching TRBD1 (5 bases). The CDR3 runs to 14 residues. The germline V gene encodes CDR1 GTSNPN and CDR2 SVGIG (reference sequence). The germline V and J ends were trimmed by 3 bases and 11 bases, with 19 bases remaining between them. CDR3 nucleotide sequence: TGTGCCTGGAGCCTTCCTGGGACTGAGGGGAAACTGTTTTTT. Translated: CAWSLPGTEGKLFF.

This clonotype was recorded at least ten times. The chain carries TRBV24-1 and TRBJ1-2; a weak D match, TRBD1 (6 bases). This CDR3 spans 14 amino acids. Germline V CDR1 and CDR2: KGHDR, SFDVKD. V was shortened by 7 bases and J by 4 bases, with 15 bases between the two germline ends. The CDR3 nucleotides are TGTGCCACCAGCCACCAGATGGACAGCTATGGCTACACCTTC. Encoded protein: CATSHQMDSYGYTF.

J is TRBJ2-7 and V is TRBV19; 9 bases agree with TRBD1. This CDR3 has 17 residues. The V and J ends lost 5 bases and 2 bases, in that order; junction bases with no gene match: 13. Germline V gene data show CDR1 as LNHDA and CDR2 as SQIVND (reference sequence). The CDR3 bases are TGTGCCAGTAGTCCCGGGACAGGGAGAAGGGCCCCCTACGAGCAGTACTTC. It is translated as CASSPGTGRRAPYEQYF.

This clonotype appeared many times. The chain has TRBV28 and TRBJ1-2; 8 nucleotides match TRBD1. The CDR3 loop spans 16 amino acids. Germline lookup yields CDR1 MDHEN and CDR2 SYDVKM. Losses at the gene ends were 7 bases for V and 4 bases for J; bases not matched to a gene: 14. The DNA for the CDR3 is TGTGCCAGCACCTTGACCGGGACAGGAGACCTCTATGGCTACACCTTC. This sequence encodes CASTLTGTGDLYGYTF.

V gene TRBV10-3 combines with J gene TRBJ1-2; 9 positions match TRBD1. V shed 3 bases, J shed 1 base, and the junction held 15 bases outside the gene matches. Looked up from germline, CDR1 is ENHRY and CDR2 is SYGVKD. The CDR3 has 19 amino acids. The DNA for the CDR3 is TGTGCCATCAGTGAAATCCGCCGGGACAGGGCTCTCTTTAACTATGGCTACACCTTC. Its protein product is CAISEIRRDRALFNYGYTF.

The chain joins TRBV4-3 to TRBJ2-1; D not resolved. Between the trimmed V and J ends, which lost 1 base and 0 bases, there was a span of 13 bases. CDR1 is LGHNA, CDR2 YSLEER, per germline. This CDR3 contains 17 residues. CDR3 protein: CASSQGARHLSYNEQFF. The CDR3 region has the DNA TGCGCCAGCAGCCAAGGGGCCAGACACCTCTCCTACAATGAGCAGTTCTTC.

This clonotype was detected ten times or more. The chain uses TRBV28 and TRBJ2-4, with D possibly called TRBD1 or TRBD2 (7 bases each). The CDR3 loop spans 15 amino acids. Germline V gene data show CDR1 as MDHEN and CDR2 as SYDVKM. V was clipped by 5 bases and J by 6 bases, with 17 bases between them. The CDR3 loop is CASSLVAGGVNIQYF. The CDR3 DNA reads as TGTGCCAGCAGTCTGGTGGCAGGGGGGGTAAACATTCAGTACTTC.

The V and J genes are TRBV12-3 or TRBV12-4 and TRBJ2-2; no firm D call. CDR3 length: 13 amino acids. The V and J ends lost 4 bases and 4 bases respectively, with 7 bases between them. The CDR3 DNA reads as TGTGCCAGCAGTTATACAGTCACCGGGGAGCTGTTTTTT. This encodes CASSYTVTGELFF.

This clonotype was found a few times. This chain links TRBV19 with TRBJ2-1; 9 positions agree with TRBD2. V shed 8 bases and J 3 bases; nucleotides not matched to a gene: 5. The CDR3 sequence is 14 residues long. Germline CDR1 is LNHDA and CDR2 is SQIVND (reference sequence). The CDR3 reads CASGIAGDYNEQFF. CDR3 DNA sequence: TGTGCCAGTGGAATAGCGGGGGACTACAATGAGCAGTTCTTC.

In this sample, this clonotype turned up a few times. The chain has TRBV20-1 and TRBJ2-7, with no clear D. Germline CDR1 DFQATT, CDR2 SNEGSKA (reference sequence). The V end was cut by 3 bases, the J end by 6 bases, with 15 bases between. The CDR3 covers 13 residues. The CDR3 protein is CSASEPGAGEQYF. The DNA of the CDR3 is TGCAGTGCTAGTGAGCCAGGAGCAGGCGAGCAGTACTTC.

The rearrangement links TRBV18 to TRBJ2-2; 7 bases align to TRBD2. Germline V gene data show CDR1 as KGHSH and CDR2 as LQKENI. The CDR3 runs to 16 residues. V trimming: 6 bases; J trimming: 5 bases; junction bases outside the gene matches: 12. CDR3 DNA sequence: TGTGCCAGCTCTCTACTTACTAGCGCTGATACCGGGGAGCTGTTTTTT. Translation gives CASSLLTSADTGELFF.

This clonotype showed up just a few times. The chain uses TRBV10-3 and TRBJ1-3; 8 bases fit TRBD1. The CDR3 runs 14 residues. The germline V gene has CDR1 ENHRY and CDR2 SYGVKD. V trimming: 6 bases; J trimming: 2 bases; junction bases outside the gene matches: 3. The CDR3 region is CAIRQTGAGNTIYF. CDR3 DNA: TGTGCCATCAGACAGACAGGGGCTGGAAACACCATATATTTT.

This clonotype occurred many times. V gene TRBV30 combines with J gene TRBJ1-4; TRBD1 agrees at 9 bases. Germline assignment: CDR1 GTSNPN and CDR2 SVGIG (reference sequence). V gave up 2 bases and J gave up 7 bases; unmatched junction bases: 11. The CDR3 covers 16 residues. Here the CDR3 reads CAWSSRDRVRIEKLFF. CDR3 DNA sequence: TGTGCCTGGAGTTCCCGGGACAGGGTTCGGATTGAAAAACTGTTTTTT.

This clonotype showed up many times. The chain carries TRBV4-3 and TRBJ2-7, with D possibly matching TRBD1 (6 bases). V was clipped by 0 bases and J by 1 base, with 10 bases between them. Per the germline V gene, CDR1 is LGHNA and CDR2 is YSLEER. This CDR3 contains 15 residues. The CDR3 here is CASSQEPTGSYEQYF. The CDR3 nucleotides read TGCGCCAGCAGCCAAGAGCCTACAGGGTCCTACGAGCAGTACTTC.

The chain uses TRBV29-1 and TRBJ1-4; 7 nucleotides line up with TRBD1. J lost 0 bases, V lost 1 base, and 2 bases had no gene match. The CDR3 length is 15 residues. CDR1 and CDR2 from the germline V gene are SQVTM and ANQGSEA. The CDR3 sequence is CSVEGDSATNEKLFF. The CDR3 DNA sequence: TGCAGCGTTGAAGGGGACAGTGCAACTAATGAAAAACTGTTTTTT.

This clonotype was seen ten or more times. The chain combines TRBV7-8 with TRBJ1-4; TRBD1 might be the D (5 bases). V was clipped by 5 bases and J by 8 bases, with 9 bases between them. The CDR3 has 12 amino acids. CDR1 SGHVS and CDR2 FQNEAQ come from the germline V gene. The CDR3 loop is CASSRWGEKLFF. Here the CDR3 DNA reads TGTGCCAGCAGCAGGTGGGGGGAAAAACTGTTTTTT. Using reference TRBV7-8 and TRBJ1-4 for the parts outside the CDR3, the full variable domain is GAGVSQSPRYKVAKRGQDVALRCDPISGHVSLFWYQQALGQGPEFLTYFQNEAQLDKSGLPSDRFFAERPEGSVSTLKIQRTQQEDSAVYLCASSRWGEKLFFGSGTQLSVL.

This clonotype was detected many times. The chain links TRBV7-2 to TRBJ2-1, with D possibly being TRBD2 (6 bases). This CDR3 contains 14 residues. Germline CDR1 and CDR2: SGHTA and FQGNSA. Trimming cost V 5 bases and J 5 bases, with 13 bases left between them. The CDR3 here is CASSGGLPNNEQFF. CDR3 DNA: TGTGCCAGCAGCGGCGGACTACCCAACAATGAGCAGTTCTTC.

The chain is built from TRBV14 and TRBJ1-1; weak D call: TRBD1 (5 bases). Trimming took 4 bases from V and 3 from J, leaving 18 bases between them. This CDR3 comprises 16 residues. Per germline, CDR1 SGHDN and CDR2 FVKESK. CDR3 residues: CASSLSGRYSDTEAFF. CDR3 DNA sequence: TGTGCCAGCAGCCTGTCAGGGCGGTATTCTGACACTGAAGCTTTCTTT.

This clonotype was observed at least ten times. The chain links TRBV11-2 to TRBJ2-3; the D call may be TRBD1 or TRBD2 (5 bases each). Looked up from germline, CDR1 is SGHAT and CDR2 is FQNNGV. V was trimmed by 5 bases and J by 0 bases, leaving 15 bases between them. CDR3 size: 16 residues. The CDR3 is CASSEWGSTSTDTQYF. The CDR3, as DNA: TGTGCCAGCAGCGAGTGGGGGTCTACTAGCACAGATACGCAGTATTTT.

This clonotype appeared many times. This chain joins TRBV20-1 and TRBJ2-1, with TRBD2 identical over 7 bases. Germline loops: CDR1 DFQATT, CDR2 SNEGSKA (reference sequence). J gave up 9 bases and V 3 bases, and 17 bases lay outside the gene matches. The CDR3 length is 16 residues. The CDR3 region is CSASELALDKGGEQFF. The CDR3 DNA is TGCAGTGCTAGTGAACTAGCGTTGGACAAAGGCGGTGAGCAGTTCTTC.

V is TRBV24-1 and J is TRBJ2-5; 9 positions match TRBD1. Looked up from germline, CDR1 is KGHDR and CDR2 is SFDVKD. Trimming removed 3 bases from V and 5 bases from J; junction bases left unmatched: 6. The CDR3 totals 15 residues. CDR3 DNA sequence: TGTGCCACCAGTGATGGGGGACAGGGAAGCGAGACCCAGTACTTC. It translates to CATSDGGQGSETQYF.

The chain couples TRBV4-3 to TRBJ1-4; maybe TRBD1 (6 bases). The CDR3 has 15 amino acids. The V gene lost 0 bases and the J gene lost 4 bases, with 9 bases spanning the gap. Germline V gene lookup returns CDR1 LGHNA and CDR2 YSLEER. The CDR3 spells CASSQDDRINEKLFF. Written as DNA, the CDR3 is TGCGCCAGCAGCCAAGATGACAGGATTAATGAAAAACTGTTTTTT.

This clonotype was picked up many times. V is TRBV28 and J is TRBJ2-1, with D possibly matching TRBD2 (7 bases). The CDR3 is 16 residues long. CDR1 MDHEN and CDR2 SYDVKM come from the germline V gene. V was cut by 2 bases and J by 9 bases, with 20 bases left in between. In DNA form, the CDR3 reads TGTGCCAGCAGTTTAATCGGCGGGAGCCCCAGGGGTGAGCAGTTCTTC. Translating it yields CASSLIGGSPRGEQFF. Full variable domain (outside the CDR3, taken from reference TRBV28 and TRBJ2-1): DVKVTQSSRYLVKRTGEKVFLECVQDMDHENMFWYRQDPGLGLRLIYFSYDVKMKEKGDIPEGYSVSREKKERFSLILESASTNQTSMYLCASSLIGGSPRGEQFFGPGTRLTVL.

J is TRBJ2-2 and V is TRBV19, with 11 bases fitting TRBD2. The CDR3 length is 20 residues. Germline trimming cut 4 bases from V and 8 bases from J; bases unmatched to any gene: 21. Germline V lookup: CDR1 LNHDA, CDR2 SQIVND (reference sequence). The CDR3 DNA follows: TGTGCCAGTAGTACCCACGTCCTAGCGGGAGGACCAGTGGGGGCGGGGGAGCTGTTTTTT. Its translation is CASSTHVLAGGPVGAGELFF.

The chain uses TRBV28 and TRBJ1-1; D is undetermined. Trimming pared 7 bases from V and 2 bases from J, leaving 8 bases between. Looked up from germline, CDR1 is MDHEN and CDR2 is SYDVKM. The CDR3 spans 12 residues. CDR3 in DNA: TGTGCCAGCAAAGGGCCCAACACTGAAGCTTTCTTT. It codes for CASKGPNTEAFF. Complete variable domain (other parts from reference TRBV28 and TRBJ1-1): DVKVTQSSRYLVKRTGEKVFLECVQDMDHENMFWYRQDPGLGLRLIYFSYDVKMKEKGDIPEGYSVSREKKERFSLILESASTNQTSMYLCASKGPNTEAFFGQGTRLTVV.

This clonotype was seen at least ten times. The chain uses TRBV5-1 and TRBJ2-7; D unresolved. Germline assignment: CDR1 SGHRS and CDR2 YFSETQ. The CDR3 is made up of 13 amino acids. V was trimmed by 2 bases and J by 0 bases, leaving 6 bases between them. CDR3 protein: CASSFRISYEQYF. For the CDR3, the DNA is TGCGCCAGCAGCTTTAGGATCTCCTACGAGCAGTACTTC. The full variable domain, its missing parts supplied by reference TRBV5-1 and TRBJ2-7, is KAGVTQTPRYLIKTRGQQVTLSCSPISGHRSVSWYQQTPGQGLQFLFEYFSETQRNKGNFPGRFSGRQFSNSRSEMNVSTLELGDSALYLCASSFRISYEQYFGPGTRLTVT.